The T cell receptor beta chain under discussion was sequenced for a study of T cells after yellow fever vaccination. Across the study: Where fractions had low cell numbers, libraries were prepared from them with the SMART-Seq v4 Ultra Low Input RNA kit.

Findings of the study overall: Abundant bulk-derived clonotypes could contaminate FACS-sorted repertoires.

A single record per CDR3 protein comes from TCRdb applying MiXCR to the 5' RACE reads. The sample shows about 320,000 distinct CDR3 sequences, around 12% of them seen only once. For this clonotype: Its target is not known.

CDR3 length equals 19 residues. The source material was CD4+ T cells sorted from PBMCs, sampled 15 days after the yellow fever booster vaccination. This chain uses TRBV21-1 with TRBJ2-5. TRBV21-1 is deemed a pseudogene. The source is a man aged 18 to 29 who received the YFV17D yellow fever vaccine. The CDR3 region has the DNA TGTGCCAGCAGCAAACGCCTGCACTGGGACAGCTACTTCCAAGAGACCCAGTACTTC. It is translated as CASSKRLHWDSYFQETQYF.